This T cell receptor beta chain was captured by sequencing in a study of persistence of HIV-infected CD4 T cells. The libraries were made with immunoSEQ version 4 in survey mode. Genomic DNA was diluted to roughly 9.4 ng/uL, up to 1 ug per sample. Clones were read by immunoSEQ multiplex PCR, and TCRdb kept only the in-frame ones, dropping some. The data hold approximately 30,000 clones, with 82% observed a single time. Trimming took off 2 bases at V and 7 bases at J, with 8 bases between the two ends. This CDR3 has 12 residues. CDR1 and CDR2 (germline): MDHEN, SYDVKM. This clone was seen only a few times. Its specificity is not known. Lysates of CMV-infected fibroblasts at 10 ug/mL stimulated these cells. CD40L-negative CD69-negative CD45RO-high memory CD4+ T cells were sorted as populations depleted of antigen-responding cells.

This receptor was identified in an adult man with HIV who was CMV-seropositive. The J gene is TRBJ1-2, the V gene TRBV28; the D gene is possibly TRBD1 (5 bases). The source material was CD4+ T cells sorted from PBMCs after roughly 18-hour stimulation, sampled from a patient who received antiretroviral therapy. The CDR3 here is CASSLGGFGYTF. The CDR3 bases are TGTGCCAGCAGTTTAGGGGGTTTTGGCTACACCTTC.